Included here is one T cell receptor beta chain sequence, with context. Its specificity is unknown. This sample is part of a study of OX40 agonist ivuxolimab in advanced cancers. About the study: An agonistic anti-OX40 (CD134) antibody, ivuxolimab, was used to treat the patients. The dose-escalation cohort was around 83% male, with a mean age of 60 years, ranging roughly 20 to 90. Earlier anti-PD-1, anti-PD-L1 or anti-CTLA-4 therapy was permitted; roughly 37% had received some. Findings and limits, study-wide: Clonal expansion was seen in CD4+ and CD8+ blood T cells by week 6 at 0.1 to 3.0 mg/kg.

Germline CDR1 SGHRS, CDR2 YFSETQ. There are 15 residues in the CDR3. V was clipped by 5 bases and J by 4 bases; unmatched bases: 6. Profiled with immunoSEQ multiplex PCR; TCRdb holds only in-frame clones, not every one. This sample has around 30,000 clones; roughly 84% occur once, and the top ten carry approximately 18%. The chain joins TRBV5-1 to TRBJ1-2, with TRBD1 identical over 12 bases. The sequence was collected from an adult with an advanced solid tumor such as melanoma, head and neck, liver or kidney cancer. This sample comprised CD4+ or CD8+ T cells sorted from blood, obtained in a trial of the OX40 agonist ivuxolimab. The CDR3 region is CASRHGTGGLYGYTF. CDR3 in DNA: TGCGCCAGCAGGCACGGGACAGGGGGCCTCTATGGCTACACCTTC.